The clone carrying this TCR beta chain is medium-sized. The data derive from a study of blood T cell repertoires in COVID-19. Study-wide background: From the United States, Italy and Spain came samples of acute and convalescent COVID-19. The cDNA or gDNA used as material had been derived from T cells, B-cell-depleted T cells, or PBMCs.

As handled by the study authors: Reference gene primer amplification yielded estimated nucleated cell counts. Method: immunoSEQ multiplex PCR; TCRdb's copy keeps in-frame clones and lacks some. V and J calls and clone size follow that table, whereas D and trimming were derived from the DNA. The sample gives around 93,000 clones, about 80% of which show up once; 4.1% is in the top ten. Germline-derived CDR1 and CDR2 are MNHEY and SMNVEV (reference sequence). V was clipped by 10 bases and J by 5 bases; unmatched bases: 2. This CDR3 has 13 residues. The chain carries TRBV27 and TRBJ1-6, with 10 bases aligning to TRBD1. Sequencing was done on a sample of peripheral blood. This clonotype originated in a man between 60 and 75 years old with acute or convalescent COVID-19. CDR3 nucleotides: TGTGCCACTGGACAGGGGGATAATTCACCCCTCCACTTT. It codes for CATGQGDNSPLHF.